This paragraph reports one T cell receptor (beta chain). No antigen is known for it. The donors were members of the validation cohort, which comprised about 130 subjects and was separate from the first cohort of 666 subjects. This sample is part of a study of cytomegalovirus exposure and HLA in healthy donors. Profiled with immunoSEQ multiplex PCR; TCRdb holds only in-frame clones, not every one. The top ten clones hold 3.3% of a sample with more than 140,000 clones, about 89% of them seen once. Study findings and constraints: Per published reports, the classifier diagnosed cytomegalovirus status with high specificity and sensitivity.

Germline V CDR1 and CDR2: MNHEY, SMNVEV (reference sequence). The CDR3 totals 13 residues. V dropped 5 bases and J dropped 6 bases, with 12 bases sitting between them. This TCR was sampled from a young woman in good health and CMV-seropositive. Sequencing was done on a sample of PBMCs. The gene calls are TRBV27 and TRBJ2-3; D not certain. CDR3 in amino acids: CASSPTNLDTQYF. As DNA, the CDR3 is TGTGCCAGCAGTCCCACGAACTTGGATACGCAGTATTTT.